These T cell receptor beta chains were read from a single sample in a study of blood T cells in healthy people across ages. Each CDR3 protein gets one entry after TCRdb re-called the 5' RACE reads with MiXCR. The sample shows 1.5 million to 2 million distinct CDR3 sequences, 28% of them seen only once. Material: blood. These TCRs come from a woman in her thirties in good health. CDR3s include the opening cysteine and the closing phenylalanine or tryptophan. D genes are given only for firm matches. Some rows have no size entry. The others give once, few or many, or a class for an expanded clone.

DNA: TGTGCCAGCAGCTTAACGGGGGGGGGTTCCAATGAGCAGTTCTTC; CDR3: CASSLTGGGSNEQFF; V: TRBV11-2; J: TRBJ2-1; D: TRBD2; size: many
DNA: TGTGCCACCGGTGCCCAGCCCATGGGGGAGCAGTTCTTC; CDR3: CATGAQPMGEQFF; V: TRBV24-1; J: TRBJ2-1; D: -; size: -
DNA: TGTGCCAGCTCACCCCAGGGAGGATTGAACACTGAAGCTTTCTTT; CDR3: CASSPQGGLNTEAFF; V: TRBV18; J: TRBJ1-1; D: -; size: -
DNA: TGTGCCAGCAGTTTAGAAGGGACAGAGACCTACGAGCAGTACTTC; CDR3: CASSLEGTETYEQYF; V: TRBV12-3/TRBV12-4; J: TRBJ2-7; D: TRBD1; size: many
DNA: TGTGCCAGCAGCCCAGGACAGCTCAGTGACGAGACCCAGTACTTC; CDR3: CASSPGQLSDETQYF; V: TRBV7-9; J: TRBJ2-5; D: -; size: -
DNA: TGTGCCAGCTCACGGCCCAGCGGGGACGCTCAGTACTTC; CDR3: CASSRPSGDAQYF; V: TRBV18; J: TRBJ2-4; D: TRBD2; size: -
DNA: TGTGCCGGCAGTTACTCGATAGACAGGACAGCTGAAAAACTGTTTTTT; CDR3: CAGSYSIDRTAEKLFF; V: TRBV6-6; J: TRBJ1-4; D: -; size: -
DNA: TGTGCCAGCAGCTACCGGGAGGGGGCATACTACGAGCAGTACTTC; CDR3: CASSYREGAYYEQYF; V: TRBV7-2; J: TRBJ2-7; D: -; size: many
DNA: TGTGCCAGCAGTCAAACAGGGAGCGACGAGCAGTACTTC; CDR3: CASSQTGSDEQYF; V: TRBV28; J: TRBJ2-7; D: -; size: -
DNA: TGTGCCAGCAGCTTGGAGGGTGTGGGGACGGTCCCTCTGAACACTGAAGCTTTCTTT; CDR3: CASSLEGVGTVPLNTEAFF; V: TRBV7-4; J: TRBJ1-1; D: -; size: -
DNA: TGTGCCAGCAGTCCCCTTAGCGGGGGGCCAGATACGCAGTATTTT; CDR3: CASSPLSGGPDTQYF; V: TRBV6-1; J: TRBJ2-3; D: TRBD2; size: -
DNA: TGCAGCGTTGCAGGCATACGGGGCAATGAGCAGTTCTTC; CDR3: CSVAGIRGNEQFF; V: TRBV29-1; J: TRBJ2-1; D: -; size: few
DNA: TGTGCCAGCAGTTACAGGCTTCTGAACACTGAAGCTTTCTTT; CDR3: CASSYRLLNTEAFF; V: TRBV6-6; J: TRBJ1-1; D: -; size: few
DNA: TGCGCCAGCAGCTCCGCGACAGGGAATGAGCAGTTCTTC; CDR3: CASSSATGNEQFF; V: TRBV5-1; J: TRBJ2-1; D: TRBD1; size: -
DNA: TGTGCCAGTCTTGACAGGGGCTCCTACAATGAGCAGTTCTTC; CDR3: CASLDRGSYNEQFF; V: TRBV2; J: TRBJ2-1; D: TRBD1; size: -
DNA: TGTGCCAGCGGGTTCGCGGGGACGCAAGAGACCCAGTACTTC; CDR3: CASGFAGTQETQYF; V: TRBV6-6; J: TRBJ2-5; D: -; size: few
DNA: TGTGCCACCAGCAGAGAACGGAGGAATGAGCAGTTCTTC; CDR3: CATSRERRNEQFF; V: TRBV15; J: TRBJ2-1; D: -; size: many
DNA: TGTGCCAGCAGCCTCCGAACGGTCGGGGCTGGGGCCAACGTCCTGACTTTC; CDR3: CASSLRTVGAGANVLTF; V: TRBV3-1; J: TRBJ2-6; D: -; size: -
DNA: TGTGCCAGCAGTTTAGCGGAATTACACGCCGGGGAGCTGTTTTTT; CDR3: CASSLAELHAGELFF; V: TRBV12-3/TRBV12-4; J: TRBJ2-2; D: -; size: -
DNA: TGTGCCAGCAGCGTACAGGGGAATGAAAAACTGTTTTTT; CDR3: CASSVQGNEKLFF; V: TRBV5-6; J: TRBJ1-4; D: TRBD1; size: few
DNA: TGTGCCAGCAGCTTAGCTAAGACAGGCGCCGGGGAGACCCAGTACTTC; CDR3: CASSLAKTGAGETQYF; V: TRBV7-2; J: TRBJ2-5; D: -; size: -
DNA: TGTGCCAGCAGCGTAGGACTAGTTGGAGAGACCCAGTACTTC; CDR3: CASSVGLVGETQYF; V: TRBV9; J: TRBJ2-5; D: -; size: few
DNA: TGCAGCGCCCCCGGGAGTAATGAGCAGTTCTTC; CDR3: CSAPGSNEQFF; V: TRBV20-1; J: TRBJ2-1; D: -; size: -
DNA: TGTGCCAGCAGTTCCTTTAGCGGGTTCACAGATACGCAGTATTTT; CDR3: CASSSFSGFTDTQYF; V: TRBV6-2/TRBV6-3; J: TRBJ2-3; D: TRBD2; size: many
DNA: TGTGCCAGCAGCTTAGGGAGGGCAGAGCGCGACACTGAAGCTTTCTTT; CDR3: CASSLGRAERDTEAFF; V: TRBV11-3; J: TRBJ1-1; D: -; size: -
DNA: TGTGCCAGCAGCTTAAATGGGGTTCCCCAAGAGACCCAGTTCTTC; CDR3: CASSLNGVPQETQFF; V: TRBV7-9; J: TRBJ2-1; D: -; size: -
DNA: TGTCCCAGCAGCCATTCAGGGGGGCCCCCCGCAGATACGCAGTATTTT; CDR3: CPSSHSGGPPADTQYF; V: TRBV7-9; J: TRBJ2-3; D: -; size: -
DNA: TGTGCCAGCGGCAGGGGCCCTCGAGAGACCCAGTACTTC; CDR3: CASGRGPRETQYF; V: TRBV27; J: TRBJ2-5; D: -; size: many
DNA: TGTGCCAGCACCAGACAGGCTAGGGGCGGGGAGCTGTTTTTT; CDR3: CASTRQARGGELFF; V: TRBV12-3/TRBV12-4; J: TRBJ2-2; D: -; size: -
DNA: TGTGCCAGCAGGAGCACCCTAGCGGGAGATAGTGAGCAGTTCTTC; CDR3: CASRSTLAGDSEQFF; V: TRBV6-5; J: TRBJ2-1; D: TRBD2; size: -
DNA: TGTGCCAGCAGCCAGGAAGACCGGGGGGTCCAGTTCTTC; CDR3: CASSQEDRGVQFF; V: TRBV3-1; J: TRBJ2-1; D: TRBD2; size: -
DNA: TGTGCCAGCAGAGACAGGGGGCTGGGGGCCAACGTCCTGACTTTC; CDR3: CASRDRGLGANVLTF; V: TRBV6-5; J: TRBJ2-6; D: TRBD1; size: -
DNA: TGTGCCAGCAGCTCTCCCCGGGGGGGCCGGGATGAGCAGTTCTTC; CDR3: CASSSPRGGRDEQFF; V: TRBV7-3; J: TRBJ2-1; D: TRBD2; size: -
DNA: TGCGCCAGCAGCTTGGAGGGGGACATCTACGAGCAGTACTTC; CDR3: CASSLEGDIYEQYF; V: TRBV5-1; J: TRBJ2-7; D: -; size: -
DNA: TGCAGCGTTCATCCTCCCTCACGACCAGATACGCGGTATTTT; CDR3: CSVHPPSRPDTRYF; V: TRBV29-1; J: TRBJ2-3; D: -; size: -
DNA: TGCGCCGGCAGCCTACTTGGACTAGCGGGGGAGCACGAGCAGTACTTC; CDR3: CAGSLLGLAGEHEQYF; V: TRBV5-1; J: TRBJ2-7; D: TRBD2; size: few
DNA: TGTGCCAGCAGTTACTCGATCGGGGCAGGGAGCACTGAAGCTTTCTTT; CDR3: CASSYSIGAGSTEAFF; V: TRBV6-5; J: TRBJ1-1; D: -; size: few
DNA: TGCGCCAGCGGGGGGGGCTGGGATGGCTACACCTTC; CDR3: CASGGGWDGYTF; V: TRBV5-1; J: TRBJ1-2; D: -; size: -
DNA: TGTGTCAGCACCGGGGGACCCTATGGCTACACCTTC; CDR3: CVSTGGPYGYTF; V: TRBV6-5; J: TRBJ1-2; D: -; size: -
DNA: TGCGCCAGCAGCGAGGGACTGGCCTACAATGAGCAGTTCTTC; CDR3: CASSEGLAYNEQFF; V: TRBV5-1; J: TRBJ2-1; D: -; size: -
DNA: TGTGCCAGCAGCCCTCCCAAGCCGGGACTAGACCTCGCAGATACGCAGTATTTT; CDR3: CASSPPKPGLDLADTQYF; V: TRBV5-5; J: TRBJ2-3; D: TRBD2; size: few
DNA: TGTGCCAGCAGCTTACACGGGACAGAGCTCTACAATGAGCAGTACTTC; CDR3: CASSLHGTELYNEQYF; V: TRBV5-5; J: TRBJ2-5; D: TRBD1; size: -
DNA: TGTGCCAGCAGTTTTGGGGGGGATCAGCCCCAGCATTTT; CDR3: CASSFGGDQPQHF; V: TRBV12-3/TRBV12-4; J: TRBJ1-5; D: -; size: many
DNA: TGTGCCACGGGACCCCTAGCGGGGGAGCAGTACTTC; CDR3: CATGPLAGEQYF; V: TRBV28; J: TRBJ2-7; D: TRBD2; size: few
DNA: TGTGCCAGCAGCCAGGACGGTTGGGACAGGGACTCCTACGAGCAGTACTTC; CDR3: CASSQDGWDRDSYEQYF; V: TRBV7-2; J: TRBJ2-7; D: TRBD1; size: -
DNA: TGTGCCAGCAGGGGGACTAGCGGGAGGTACGAGCAGTACTTC; CDR3: CASRGTSGRYEQYF; V: TRBV7-2; J: TRBJ2-7; D: TRBD2; size: few